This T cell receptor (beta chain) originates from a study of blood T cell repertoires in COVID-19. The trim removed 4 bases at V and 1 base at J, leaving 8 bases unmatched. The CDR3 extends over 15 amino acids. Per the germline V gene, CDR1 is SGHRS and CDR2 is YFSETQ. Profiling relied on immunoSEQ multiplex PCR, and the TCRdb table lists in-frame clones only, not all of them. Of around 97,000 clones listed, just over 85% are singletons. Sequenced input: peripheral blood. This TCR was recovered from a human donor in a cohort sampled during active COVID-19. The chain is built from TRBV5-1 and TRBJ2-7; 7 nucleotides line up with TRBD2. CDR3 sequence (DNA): TGCGCCAGCAGCAGGGAGGGACCGCAATCCTACGAGCAGTACTTC. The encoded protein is CASSREGPQSYEQYF.